The 12 T cell receptor beta chains listed next were all sequenced from one sample in a study of siplizumab effects on memory and regulatory T cells. TCRdb's copy holds only in-frame clones and misses some; the assay was immunoSEQ multiplex PCR. The sample includes some 100,000 clones, more than 90% of them seen just once. Sample: CD4+ T cells sorted from blood. The receptors stem from a human donor in good health. Some clones in this sample may be carry-over from other donors' samples.

The chain links TRBV5-4 to TRBJ2-2, with D hard to call. The germline V gene encodes CDR1 SGHNT and CDR2 YYREEE (reference sequence). With 0 bases removed from V and 6 bases from J, the gap between germline ends came to 6 bases. This CDR3 has 13 residues. Written as DNA, the CDR3 is TGTGCCAGCAGCTTGGACGCTTCCGGGGAGCTGTTTTTT. The encoded protein is CASSLDASGELFF.

This chain joins TRBV4-1 and TRBJ1-2, with 7 bases that match TRBD1. Germline CDR1 reads MGHRA; CDR2 reads YSYEKL. The CDR3 totals 16 residues. V lost 2 bases, J lost 2 bases, and 8 bases stayed unmatched. The CDR3 spells CASSQRLDRVNYGYTF. The CDR3 bases are TGCGCCAGCAGCCAACGACTCGACAGGGTCAACTATGGCTACACCTTC.

The chain couples TRBV7-9 to TRBJ2-5, with TRBD1 as a possible D gene (5 bases). Trimming pared 5 bases from V and 2 bases from J, leaving 18 bases between. Per germline, CDR1 SEHNR and CDR2 FQNEAQ (reference sequence). This CDR3 spans 16 amino acids. The CDR3 region has the DNA TGTGCCAGCAGCCCCCCCAGGGCAAGTGGACAAGAGACCCAGTACTTC. Encoded protein: CASSPPRASGQETQYF.

The chain uses TRBV19 and TRBJ2-5; a weak D match, TRBD1 (6 bases). The CDR3 has 17 residues. Germline CDR1 LNHDA, CDR2 SQIVND (reference sequence). Trimming shortened V by 5 bases and J by 7 bases, and 26 bases separated the two germline ends. The CDR3 coding sequence is TGTGCCAGTAGTTTAACCTTGGACAGCCTGAAGTCGGGGACCCAGTACTTC. Amino acid sequence: CASSLTLDSLKSGTQYF.

The chain couples TRBV6-1 to TRBJ2-1; 7 bases agree with TRBD1. J lost 5 bases, V lost 2 bases, and 6 bases had no gene match. Germline CDR1 MNHNS, CDR2 SASEGT. The CDR3 sequence is 15 residues long. DNA for the CDR3: TGTGCCAGCAGTGAAAGACAGGGTTGGGACAATGAGCAGTTCTTC. This sequence encodes CASSERQGWDNEQFF.

The chain couples TRBV18 to TRBJ2-2, with TRBD1 matching 10 bases. CDR1 KGHSH and CDR2 LQKENI come from the germline V gene. Trimming cost V 5 bases and J 4 bases; bases outside gene matches: 10. This CDR3 contains 17 residues. The CDR3 coding sequence is TGTGCCAGCTCATCCCGGTCCGGGACAGGGGTCACCGGGGAGCTGTTTTTT. This gives the protein CASSSRSGTGVTGELFF.

This rearrangement joins TRBV5-4 to TRBJ2-7; 8 nucleotides align to TRBD2. There are 15 residues in the CDR3. The V gene's germline CDR1 is SGHNT and CDR2 YYREEE (reference sequence). After removal of 3 bases from V and 2 bases from J, the junction contained 7 bases not matched to a gene. This CDR3 reads CASSSAGTRAYEQYF. In nucleotides, the CDR3 is TGTGCCAGCAGCTCAGCCGGGACTAGAGCCTACGAGCAGTACTTC.

The genes are TRBV10-2 and TRBJ1-2, with D possibly TRBD1 on 6 matching bases. CDR3 length equals 14 residues. The ends were cut back, 9 bases at V and 4 bases at J, with 18 bases in the middle. Germline values: CDR1 WSHSY, CDR2 SAAADI. The CDR3 DNA reads as TGCGCCAGTGGACAGCAAGGATTATTCTATGGCTACACCTTC. Encoded protein: CASGQQGLFYGYTF.

The chain combines TRBV11-2 with TRBJ1-4; D not resolved. Deletions cut 0 bases from V and 0 bases from J, with 5 bases between. The germline CDR1 and CDR2 sequences are SGHAT and FQNNGV. This CDR3 has 15 residues. The CDR3 here is CASSLDLATNEKLFF. The CDR3 DNA sequence: TGTGCCAGCAGCTTAGATCTTGCAACTAATGAAAAACTGTTTTTT.

The genes are TRBV2 and TRBJ2-7; either TRBD1 or TRBD2 may supply D (6 bases each). The CDR3 totals 19 residues. V dropped 7 bases and J dropped 6 bases, with 34 bases sitting between them. From germline, CDR1 is SNHLY and CDR2 FYNNEI. Here the CDR3 DNA reads TGTGCCAGCACATTTGTGGGGGGCGGCTACACCACGTTGAGAGGCGAGCAGTACTTC. Amino acid sequence: CASTFVGGGYTTLRGEQYF.

The chain recombines TRBV2 with TRBJ2-3, with 9 bases lining up with TRBD2. Germline values: CDR1 SNHLY, CDR2 FYNNEI. V shed 2 bases, J shed 2 bases, and the junction held 2 bases outside the gene matches. This CDR3 contains 15 residues. The CDR3 loop reads CASSERLADTDTQYF. The DNA for the CDR3 is TGTGCCAGCAGTGAAAGACTAGCGGACACAGATACGCAGTATTTT.

V usage is TRBV7-8 and J usage is TRBJ2-5; TRBD2 aligns across 7 bases. V gave up 4 bases and J gave up 5 bases; unmatched junction bases: 4. Germline lookup yields CDR1 SGHVS and CDR2 FQNEAQ. This CDR3 contains 13 residues. Written as DNA, the CDR3 is TGTGCCAGCAGCTATAGACTAGCTGAGACCCAGTACTTC. It encodes CASSYRLAETQYF.